This T cell receptor beta chain was found in a study of blood T cell repertoires in COVID-19. The wider study: COVID-19 samples from acute and convalescent phases originated in the United States, Italy and Spain. PBMCs, B-cell-depleted T cells, or T cells were the source of the cDNA or gDNA that made up the material.

Study processing details: The authors estimated nucleated cell counts from reference gene primer amplification. Clones were sequenced by immunoSEQ multiplex PCR, and TCRdb holds only the in-frame ones, with some missing. From that table come the V and J calls and clone size; the DNA was used to work out D and trimming. The repertoire consists of approximately 250,000 clones, with around 85% occurring once and the leading ten covering 4.5% to 5.5%. This CDR3 has 11 amino acids. The V gene lost 4 bases and the J gene lost 12 bases, with 7 bases spanning the gap. The germline CDR1 and CDR2 sequences are ENHRY and SYGVKD.

The chain carries TRBV10-3 and TRBJ1-6; tentatively, D is TRBD1 (6 bases). Sequencing used peripheral blood. This clonotype was sampled from a man over 45 with COVID-19, enrolled during active disease. CDR3: CAISGGGPLHF. DNA of the CDR3: TGTGCCATCAGTGGAGGGGGACCCCTCCACTTT.